These 18 T cell receptor beta chains share one sample of origin, sequenced in a study of regulatory T cells in long-lasting Graves disease. The time point denotes: persistent/refractory GD, antithyroid drugs over 5 years with positive TRAb. From RNA extracted from PBMCs, the TCR library was made. CDR3-region Arm-PCR and iRepertoire HTBI primers produced the TCR beta libraries. Using its own MiXCR run on the multiplex PCR reads, TCRdb lists one record per CDR3 protein. The profile shows 400,000 to 500,000 distinct CDR3 sequences, over 20% of them singletons. The sample in question was peripheral blood mononuclear cells (PBMCs), obtained when the disease was refractory, from a patient treated with antithyroid drugs. The origin of the receptors is a female donor with Graves disease.

The table lists this clonotype with a few counts. The rearrangement links TRBV6-1 to TRBJ2-2; 11 bases line up with TRBD1. This CDR3 region has 15 residues. Trimming removed 6 bases from V and 5 bases from J; junction bases left unmatched: 5. Per the germline V gene, CDR1 is MNHNS and CDR2 is SASEGT. As DNA, the CDR3 is TGTGCCAGCAGCGAGGACAGGGGGCTAACCGGGGAGCTGTTTTTT. Its translation is CASSEDRGLTGELFF.

This clonotype was counted many times. The rearrangement uses TRBV18 and TRBJ2-5; 7 bases are a match to TRBD2. The V segment lost 5 bases and the J segment 2 bases; nucleotides outside the gene matches: 8. The CDR3 runs 15 residues. Germline V gene sequence: CDR1 KGHSH, CDR2 LQKENI. In DNA form, the CDR3 reads TGTGCCAGCTCAGCTAACGGGAGGAAGCAAGAGACCCAGTACTTC. This codes for CASSANGRKQETQYF.

The chain combines TRBV5-6 with TRBJ1-3; a possible D gene is TRBD1 (6 bases). This CDR3 has 14 residues. The V and J ends lost 2 bases and 4 bases respectively, with 10 bases between them. Per germline, CDR1 SGHDT and CDR2 YYEEEE. The CDR3 bases are TGTGCCAGCAGCTTCTCGGACAGAGGAAACACCATATATTTT. Its translation: CASSFSDRGNTIYF.

Details on this clonotype: This may come from a read error, since a much larger clone is one base off. The chain uses TRBV7-9 and TRBJ2-7, with no clear D. The CDR3 runs 13 residues. CDR1 and CDR2 (germline): SEHNR, FQNEAQ (reference sequence). With 11 bases removed from V and 4 bases from J, the gap between germline ends came to 18 bases. CDR3 amino acids: CAGTPRSKYEQYF. As DNA, the CDR3 is TGTGCCGGCACCCCGAGGTCGAAATACGAGCAGTACTTC.

This clonotype was counted ten times or more. This chain links TRBV15 with TRBJ2-7; D not certain. The length of the CDR3 is 14 residues. Trimming removed 0 bases from V and 5 bases from J, with 11 bases in between. Germline V gene sequence: CDR1 LNHNV, CDR2 YYDKDF (reference sequence). This chain's CDR3 is CATSRERGRDEQYF. In DNA, the CDR3 is TGTGCCACCAGCAGAGAGAGAGGCCGAGACGAGCAGTACTTC.

The chain carries TRBV19 and TRBJ1-1, with D unresolved. The CDR3 length is 14 residues. Germline assignment: CDR1 LNHDA and CDR2 SQIVND (reference sequence). Trimming took 3 bases from V and 0 from J, leaving 8 bases between them. The CDR3 coding sequence is TGTGCCAGTAGTATGCAGTTTTTGAACACTGAAGCTTTCTTT. Its protein is CASSMQFLNTEAFF.

This clonotype was recorded at least ten times. V usage is TRBV7-3 and J usage is TRBJ2-2; 8 positions match TRBD2. J was trimmed by 5 bases and V by 8 bases; bases with no gene match: 10. CDR3 length: 15 amino acids. In germline, CDR1 is SGHTA, CDR2 FQGTGA. In DNA form, the CDR3 reads TGTGCCAGCTCACGGACTAGCCGGGGTACCGGGGAGCTGTTTTTT. This translates into CASSRTSRGTGELFF.

This clonotype was counted ten times or more. The rearrangement links TRBV2 to TRBJ2-5; 9 bases are a match to TRBD2. The CDR3 is 16 amino acids. Germline CDR1 is SNHLY and CDR2 is FYNNEI. The trim removed 1 base at V and 5 bases at J, leaving 8 bases unmatched. CDR3 protein: CASSEVPSGISETQYF. Here the CDR3 DNA reads TGTGCCAGCAGTGAAGTACCTAGCGGGATTAGCGAGACCCAGTACTTC.

This clonotype was detected ten times or more. CDR3: CASSFKRTGGRGYTF. As DNA, the CDR3 is TGTGCCAGCAGTTTCAAACGGACAGGGGGCAGGGGCTACACCTTC. The V gene is TRBV28, the J gene TRBJ1-2, with TRBD1 identical over 11 bases. V dropped 3 bases and J dropped 8; count of bases not matched to a gene: 8. From germline, CDR1 is MDHEN and CDR2 SYDVKM. This CDR3 spans 15 amino acids.

This clonotype was counted a few times. The V call is TRBV10-3, the J call TRBJ1-3; the D gene is possibly TRBD1 (5 bases). With 10 bases removed from V and 1 base from J, the gap between germline ends came to 14 bases. This CDR3 has 14 residues. Looked up from germline, CDR1 is ENHRY and CDR2 is SYGVKD. The CDR3 reads CATLQGSSGNTIYF. The DNA of the CDR3 is TGTGCCACCCTTCAGGGTTCTTCTGGAAACACCATATATTTT.

The chain joins TRBV14 to TRBJ2-5; 12 nucleotides line up with TRBD2. V was pared by 2 bases and J by 4 bases, with 8 bases of the junction left unmatched. This CDR3 is 17 amino acids long. Germline V gene lookup returns CDR1 SGHDN and CDR2 FVKESK. As DNA, the CDR3 is TGTGCCAGCAGCCAACTTCGACTAGCGGGAGCGAGAGAGACCCAGTACTTC. Residues: CASSQLRLAGARETQYF.

The CDR3 loop reads CASSSQGAGAYEQYF. CDR3 DNA sequence: TGTGCCAGCAGCTCACAGGGGGCTGGGGCCTACGAGCAGTACTTC. This chain connects TRBV27 to TRBJ2-7; 9 nucleotides line up with TRBD1. V lost 6 bases, J lost 2 bases, and 8 bases stayed unmatched. This CDR3 is built from 15 residues. Germline V gives CDR1 MNHEY, CDR2 SMNVEV (reference sequence).

This clonotype was recorded a few times. DNA for the CDR3: TGTGCCACCAGCAGAGAAACGAGTCGGGAAGAGCAGTACTTC. This gives the protein CATSRETSREEQYF. This sequence joins TRBV15 and TRBJ2-7, with D perhaps matching TRBD2 (5 bases). Per the germline V gene, CDR1 is LNHNV and CDR2 is YYDKDF (reference sequence). The CDR3 runs to 14 residues. Between the trimmed V and J ends, which lost 0 bases and 7 bases, there was a span of 13 bases. The full variable domain, completed using reference TRBV15 and TRBJ2-7, is DAMVIQNPRYQVTQFGKPVTLSCSQTLNHNVMYWYQQKSSQAPKLLFHYYDKDFNNEADTPDNFQSRRPNTSFCFLDIRSPGLGDTAMYLCATSRETSREEQYFGPGTRLTVT.

In this sample, this clonotype turned up many times. The rearrangement joins TRBV28 to TRBJ2-7, with a weak D call TRBD2 (6 bases). Trimming stripped 8 bases from V and 0 bases from J, with 17 bases between. Germline loops: CDR1 MDHEN, CDR2 SYDVKM. The CDR3 totals 15 residues. In nucleotides, the CDR3 is TGTGCCAGCGGGGCAGCGGGCCCAAGCTCCTACGAGCAGTACTTC. It yields the protein CASGAAGPSSYEQYF.

Details on this clonotype: This could be a read error, since a much larger clone is one nucleotide away. This chain uses TRBV28 with TRBJ2-5; D remains unclear. The end of the DNA aligns better with TRBJ2-7, so the J call may be wrong. The CDR3 sequence is 15 residues long. The V gene's germline CDR1 is MDHEN and CDR2 SYDVKM. This CDR3 is CTSSFGTTSSYEQYF. The CDR3 region has the DNA TGTACCAGCAGTTTCGGAACTACATCCTCCTACGAGCAGTACTTC.

This clonotype has a count of ten or more. The genes are TRBV7-9 and TRBJ2-5; D is ambiguous. V was cut by 4 bases and J by 7 bases, with 16 bases left in between. CDR3 length equals 14 residues. In germline, CDR1 is SEHNR, CDR2 FQNEAQ (reference sequence). The CDR3 nucleotides are TGTGCCAGCAGCTCAACAGTAGGTCCTGGGACCCAGTACTTC. It encodes CASSSTVGPGTQYF. Drawing the rest from reference TRBV7-9 and TRBJ2-5, the complete variable domain is DTGVSQNPRHKITKRGQNVTFRCDPISEHNRLYWYRQTLGQGPEFLTYFQNEAQLEKSRLLSDRFSAERPKGSFSTLEIQRTEQGDSAMYLCASSSTVGPGTQYFGPGTRLLVL.

This clonotype was seen once. This sequence joins TRBV28 and TRBJ2-3; D may be TRBD2 (5 bases). CDR1 MDHEN and CDR2 SYDVKM come from the germline V gene. The CDR3 is made up of 16 amino acids. Trimming removed 2 bases at V and 1 base at J, with 13 bases between. Here the CDR3 DNA reads TGTGCCAGCAGTTTAGCTTTAGCGCTGGGCACAGATACGCAGTATTTT. Translated: CASSLALALGTDTQYF. The whole variable domain, remainder taken from reference TRBV28 and TRBJ2-3, is DVKVTQSSRYLVKRTGEKVFLECVQDMDHENMFWYRQDPGLGLRLIYFSYDVKMKEKGDIPEGYSVSREKKERFSLILESASTNQTSMYLCASSLALALGTDTQYFGPGTRLTVL.

In the case of this clonotype: A junction end diverges from the germline sequence, so it may reflect a read error. The CDR3 sequence is CASTKREGLTDTHYF. The CDR3 region has the DNA TGTGCCAGCACTAAGCGAGAGGGCCTGACAGATACGCACTATTTT. This rearrangement joins TRBV27 to TRBJ2-3; D assignment may be TRBD1 or TRBD2 (5 bases each). The CDR3 contains 15 residues. Germline CDR1 MNHEY, CDR2 SMNVEV (reference sequence).